Below are 27 T cell receptor beta chains sequenced from a single sample in a study of monozygotic twins with inflammatory bowel disease. One entry per CDR3 protein, without DNA, is what TCRdb gives after re-calling the 5' RACE reads. The specimen's table records over 130,000 distinct CDR3 sequences. The source material was blood. These receptors were obtained from a human donor with ulcerative colitis or Crohn's disease, or a healthy co-twin of an affected twin (not recorded which).

V is TRBV29-1 and J is TRBJ2-1; TCRdb reports TRBD2, a call that lacks DNA to check it against. The CDR3 extends over 16 amino acids. The germline V gene has CDR1 SQVTM and CDR2 ANQGSEA. The CDR3 spells CSALGLAGGLYNEQFF.

This chain links TRBV7-2 with TRBJ2-1. The CDR3 consists of 15 residues. Germline-derived CDR1 and CDR2 are SGHTA and FQGNSA. CDR3 residues: CASSGSRRTYNEQFF.

The V gene is TRBV5-1, the J gene TRBJ2-3; TCRdb names TRBD1, which stays unverified in the absence of DNA. There are 14 residues in the CDR3. Germline loops: CDR1 SGHRS, CDR2 YFSETQ. The CDR3 reads CASSLAQGTDTQYF.

This CDR3 is CAWSRDRDPYGYTF. The chain recombines TRBV30 with TRBJ1-2; absent DNA, TCRdb's TRBD1 call cannot be checked. This CDR3 comprises 14 residues. Germline-derived CDR1 and CDR2 are GTSNPN and SVGIG (reference sequence).

This sequence joins TRBV7-2 and TRBJ2-5; the D gene TCRdb calls, TRBD1, cannot be checked with no DNA. Germline V gives CDR1 SGHTA, CDR2 FQGNSA. This CDR3 contains 14 residues. The CDR3 sequence: CASSTKSGQETQYF.

The V and J genes are TRBV7-2 and TRBJ2-5; TCRdb indicates TRBD2, and absent DNA this call remains unverified. The CDR3 is 15 residues long. The germline gives CDR1 SGHTA, CDR2 FQGNSA. The CDR3 loop reads CASSSRHSPEETQYF.

The gene calls are TRBV3-1 and TRBJ2-7; the D call of TRBD1 rests on TCRdb alone, since no DNA is present to check it. Germline assignment: CDR1 LGHDT and CDR2 YNNKEL (reference sequence). The CDR3 extends over 16 amino acids. CDR3 sequence: CASSQVFTGGSYEQYF.

The chain couples TRBV11-2 to TRBJ1-4; the D gene TCRdb calls, TRBD1, cannot be checked with no DNA. This CDR3 spans 14 amino acids. Per germline, CDR1 SGHAT and CDR2 FQNNGV. CDR3 residues: CASSSQDWNEKLFF.

This rearrangement joins TRBV7-2 to TRBJ2-5; lacking DNA, the TRBD2 call made by TCRdb goes unchecked. The germline gives CDR1 SGHTA, CDR2 FQGNSA. The CDR3 runs 15 residues. The chain's CDR3 is CASSFQRGGGETQYF.

V is TRBV2 and J is TRBJ2-3; the D call of TRBD1 rests on TCRdb alone, since no DNA is present to check it. The CDR3 runs 12 residues. Germline CDR1 SNHLY, CDR2 FYNNEI. The CDR3 reads CASSVTRDTQHF. Combining the CDR3 with reference TRBV2 and TRBJ2-3 gives the whole variable domain EPEVTQTPSHQVTQMGQEVILRCVPISNHLYFYWYRQILGQKVEFLVSFYNNEISEKSEIFDDQFSVERPDGSNFTLKIRSTKLEDSAMYFCASSVTRDTQHFGPGTRLTVL.

The chain uses TRBV4-3 and TRBJ2-7. The length of the CDR3 is 12 residues. From germline, CDR1 is LGHNA and CDR2 YSLEER. Here the CDR3 reads CASSQARYEQYF.

The chain couples TRBV24-1 to TRBJ2-7; the TCRdb call, TRBD1, lacks DNA for checking. Germline CDR1 and CDR2: KGHDR and SFDVKD. The CDR3 extends over 13 amino acids. The CDR3 here is CATSDLGQGKQYF.

The rearrangement uses TRBV29-1 and TRBJ1-1; TCRdb reports TRBD1, a call that lacks DNA to check it against. Germline CDR1 and CDR2: SQVTM and ANQGSEA. The CDR3 extends over 13 amino acids. The CDR3 loop is CSVRRERSTEAFF.

V usage is TRBV27 and J usage is TRBJ1-6; the TCRdb call, TRBD1, lacks DNA for checking. From germline, CDR1 is MNHEY and CDR2 SMNVEV (reference sequence). The CDR3 extends over 14 amino acids. The CDR3 protein is CASSPRQGDSPLHF.

The V gene is TRBV7-7, the J gene TRBJ1-3; the TRBD1 assignment by TCRdb is unverifiable without DNA. The CDR3 is 15 residues long. Germline V lookup: CDR1 SSHAT, CDR2 FNYEAQ (reference sequence). CDR3 protein: CASSPRPNSGNTIYF.

V is TRBV7-9 and J is TRBJ1-1; TCRdb picks TRBD1, but there is no DNA to check that call. The CDR3 has 14 amino acids. Germline V gene sequence: CDR1 SEHNR, CDR2 FQNEAQ (reference sequence). This CDR3 reads CASSLGAGTTEAFF.

V gene TRBV7-3 combines with J gene TRBJ1-1. Per the germline V gene, CDR1 is SGHTA and CDR2 is FQGTGA. The CDR3 spans 13 residues. This CDR3 is CASSLTGQSLAFF.

V gene TRBV7-2 combines with J gene TRBJ2-7; TCRdb reports TRBD1, a call that lacks DNA to check it against. This CDR3 is built from 14 residues. Germline V gives CDR1 SGHTA, CDR2 FQGNSA. The CDR3 reads CASSYRGQGYEQYF.

This chain joins TRBV25-1 and TRBJ2-3; TCRdb gives TRBD2 as the D gene, but with no DNA this cannot be confirmed. Per germline, CDR1 MGHDK and CDR2 SYGVNS. This CDR3 contains 17 residues. The CDR3 protein is CASSEYLSSGGTDTQYF.

V usage is TRBV5-1 and J usage is TRBJ2-1. Germline-derived CDR1 and CDR2 are SGHRS and YFSETQ. CDR3 length: 16 residues. This CDR3 reads CASSLITRRVQDEQFF.

The V gene is TRBV11-2, the J gene TRBJ2-5; TCRdb designates TRBD2, a call that cannot be tested without DNA. Germline V CDR1 and CDR2: SGHAT, FQNNGV. The CDR3 sequence is 18 residues long. This CDR3 reads CASSLVFSGRGGLETQYF.

The V and J genes are TRBV12-3 or TRBV12-4 and TRBJ2-1; TCRdb gives TRBD1 as the D gene, but with no DNA this cannot be confirmed. The CDR3 runs 15 residues. CDR3 in amino acids: CASSLGVPGAIEQFF.

V gene TRBV5-1 combines with J gene TRBJ1-6. The CDR3 is 18 amino acids. CDR1 and CDR2 (germline): SGHRS, YFSETQ. The CDR3 sequence is CASSLASTGAPYNSPLHF.

CDR3 amino acids: CASSLGWSSYNEQFF. This chain uses TRBV7-2 with TRBJ2-1. Germline assignment: CDR1 SGHTA and CDR2 FQGNSA. The CDR3 sequence is 15 residues long.

This chain connects TRBV7-8 to TRBJ2-1; TCRdb names TRBD2, which stays unverified in the absence of DNA. This CDR3 spans 18 amino acids. The germline CDR1 and CDR2 sequences are SGHVS and FQNEAQ. CDR3 loop: CASSPPLAGGRPVYEQFF.

The chain carries TRBV5-1 and TRBJ1-2; with no DNA, the TCRdb D assignment of TRBD1 cannot be verified. The CDR3 sequence is 15 residues long. The germline V gene has CDR1 SGHRS and CDR2 YFSETQ. The CDR3 spells CASSSGAGTNYGYTF.

The genes are TRBV20-1 and TRBJ2-7; checking the TCRdb D call of TRBD2 is not possible without DNA. This CDR3 region has 12 residues. Germline assignment: CDR1 DFQATT and CDR2 SNEGSKA (reference sequence). The CDR3 sequence is CSARENSGEQYF.